This T cell receptor (beta chain) was profiled in a study of T cells after yellow fever vaccination. Study summary: Preparation of fractions with low cell numbers was performed using SMART-Seq v4 Ultra Low Input. Study-level points and caveats: Only a minor proportion of clonotypes was detected across both CD4 and CD8 compartments. Subsequent to the booster, the majority of primary-vaccination clones reappeared (about 97% CD4, 88% CD8).

This clonotype has a handful of counts. The antigen is not known. A process of 5'RACE template switching, which added a universal primer site and UMIs, was used to make TCR cDNA. TCRdb recomputed calls from the 5' RACE reads with MiXCR, one row per CDR3 protein. The repertoire includes around 230,000 distinct CDR3 sequences, roughly 6.8% of them detected once, and 0.85% to 1.2% sits in the top ten. The V end lost 2 bases, the J end lost 12 bases, and 11 bases lay between the germline ends. The CDR3 spans 11 residues. The germline CDR1 and CDR2 sequences are DFQATT and SNEGSKA (reference sequence). This sequence joins TRBV20-1 and TRBJ2-1; D remains unclear. The specimen comprised CD4+ T cells sorted from PBMCs, sampled on the day of the yellow fever booster vaccination. The TCR sequence derives from a man aged 25-45 years who received the YFV17D yellow fever vaccine. CDR3 region: CSARKRPGQFF. The CDR3 DNA is TGCAGTGCTAGAAAGAGACCAGGGCAGTTCTTC.